Listed below are T cell receptor beta chains from one sample, sequenced in a study of identical twins. Each CDR3 protein is one row after TCRdb ran MiXCR on the 5' RACE reads. The table records 1,800,000 or so distinct CDR3 sequences, less than 35% of them present only once. The source material was cord blood. These receptors all stem from a newborn girl in good health. Both conserved end residues are part of each CDR3. D genes are given only for firm matches. Clone size is stated in some rows and not others, as once, few, many or a class when expanded.

>TRBV28|.|TRBJ2-7|.
TGTGCCAGCAGTAAGTTTGGATTAAGGCGCTCCTACGAGCAGTACTTC
CASSKFGLRRSYEQYF
>TRBV20-1|TRBD2|TRBJ2-1|few
TGCAGTGCTAGTCCAGCGGGAGTGAAAATGAGCTCCTACAATGAGCAGTTCTTC
CSASPAGVKMSSYNEQFF
>TRBV20-1|.|TRBJ1-4|few
TGCAGTGCTTCCCGGGACATTCGGGAAAAACTGTTTTTT
CSASRDIREKLFF
>TRBV6-1|.|TRBJ2-5|many
TGTGCCAGCAGTGAGGCAGGGGGAGGCGAGACCCAGTACTTC
CASSEAGGGETQYF
>TRBV28|.|TRBJ1-5|.
TGTGCCAGCATAACAGCCAATCAGCCCCAGCATTTT
CASITANQPQHF
>TRBV6-5|.|TRBJ2-7|few
TGTGCCAGCGGGGGACGAGGGAGTGGATACGAGCAGTACTTC
CASGGRGSGYEQYF
>TRBV27|TRBD1|TRBJ2-7|few
TGTGCCAGCAAGGCCCTCCTAACAGGGGGCTACGAGCAGTACTTC
CASKALLTGGYEQYF
>TRBV3-1|TRBD2|TRBJ2-1|few
TGTGCCAGCAGCCCGTGGGAGGGCCGAAATGAGCAGTTCTTC
CASSPWEGRNEQFF
>TRBV2|TRBD1|TRBJ2-5|.
TGTGCCAGCACCCCTCAGGGGGCCAAAGAGACCCAGTACTTC
CASTPQGAKETQYF
>TRBV5-1|TRBD1|TRBJ2-7|few
TGCGCCAGCAGCTTTGGGACAGGGCCCTCCTACGAGCAGTACTTC
CASSFGTGPSYEQYF
>TRBV28|.|TRBJ1-5|.
TGTGCCAGCAGTTTCCGACAGGCCAATAGCAATCAGCCCCAGCATTTT
CASSFRQANSNQPQHF
>TRBV5-1|.|TRBJ2-7|few
TGCGCCAGCAGTAGGGACCTGAGCTCCTACGAGCAGTACTTC
CASSRDLSSYEQYF
>TRBV10-3|.|TRBJ2-5|few
TGTGCCATCAGTGAGTCCACAGGTACCGAGACCCAGTACTTC
CAISESTGTETQYF
>TRBV18|.|TRBJ2-5|few
TGTGCCAGCTCACCCCTCAGGTCCGGGGAGACCCAGTACTTC
CASSPLRSGETQYF
>TRBV27|.|TRBJ1-1|few
TGTGCCAGCAGTTTATCCAGGGTGAACACTGAAGCTTTCTTT
CASSLSRVNTEAFF
>TRBV5-6|.|TRBJ2-1|.
TGTGCCAGCCTAGGCGAGCCGCACCGCAATGAGCAGTTCTTC
CASLGEPHRNEQFF
>TRBV3-1|TRBD2|TRBJ2-3|few
TGTGCCAGCAGCCAAGATCCCCCCAGCGGGGGTTTCACAGATACGCAGTATTTT
CASSQDPPSGGFTDTQYF
>TRBV20-1|TRBD2|TRBJ2-7|.
TGCAGTGCCAAAGACTTTAGCGGGAGATCCTACGAGCAGTACTTC
CSAKDFSGRSYEQYF
>TRBV20-1|TRBD1|TRBJ1-2|many
TGCAGTGCTCCTCGACCTAGGGGGCGCGACTATGGCTACACCTTC
CSAPRPRGRDYGYTF
>TRBV10-3|TRBD1|TRBJ1-4|.
TGTGCCATCAGTGAGTCGGGACAGGGTGAAAAACTGTTTTTT
CAISESGQGEKLFF
>TRBV5-6|TRBD1|TRBJ1-2|once
TGTGCCAGCAGCTTGAAAGGACAGGGCCTACTCTATGGCTACACCTTC
CASSLKGQGLLYGYTF
>TRBV6-1|.|TRBJ1-3|few
TGTGCCAGCAGTCCTAGGGGGGTGTCGGTAACTGGAAACACCATATATTTT
CASSPRGVSVTGNTIYF
>TRBV29-1|.|TRBJ1-2|.
TGCAGTGTCGGCCAGAGGGCAAACTATGGCTACACCTTC
CSVGQRANYGYTF
>TRBV7-9|.|TRBJ1-1|.
TGTGCCAGCAGCTGGGCCAGAGGGGAAGCTTTCTTT
CASSWARGEAFF
>TRBV5-1|TRBD1|TRBJ2-7|few
TGCGCCAGCAGAACCCGGACAGGGCCGAGCTCCTACGAGCAGTACTTC
CASRTRTGPSSYEQYF
>TRBV20-1|TRBD2|TRBJ2-7|.
TGCAGTTCCGGGGAGGGTAGCGGTTACAATGAGCAGTACTTC
CSSGEGSGYNEQYF
>TRBV5-1|TRBD2|TRBJ2-7|many
TGCGCCAGCAGCCTGGGACTAGCGGGAGTTCTCTCCTACGAGCAGTACTTC
CASSLGLAGVLSYEQYF
>TRBV5-1|.|TRBJ2-3|.
TGCGCCAGCAGCTTGGAGTCTAACATACCCAGGGATACGCAGTATTTT
CASSLESNIPRDTQYF
>TRBV7-9|TRBD1|TRBJ2-7|.
TGTGCCAGCAGCGCCCGGCCTATGGGACAGAGCTCCTACGAGCAGTACTTC
CASSARPMGQSSYEQYF
>TRBV7-9|.|TRBJ1-2|.
TGTGCCAGCAGTGATACAGGACTCAGGGGCTACACCTTC
CASSDTGLRGYTF
>TRBV27|.|TRBJ1-1|few
TGTGCCAGCAGTTTATCGTCCAGCACTGAAGCTTTCTTT
CASSLSSSTEAFF
>TRBV20-1|.|TRBJ2-5|.
TGCAGTGCTAGAGATTCCCTACGGACGCGGGACCAGCAGTACTTC
CSARDSLRTRDQQYF
>TRBV19|.|TRBJ2-6|.
TGTGCCAGTAGTTTTCAGGGTAGCTCTGGGGCCAACGTCCTGACTTTC
CASSFQGSSGANVLTF
>TRBV20-1|.|TRBJ2-3|few
TGCAGTGCTAGAGACGGATCGCGGGTCACAGATACGCAGTATTTT
CSARDGSRVTDTQYF
>TRBV4-2|.|TRBJ2-1|many
TGTGCCAGCAGCCATCCCGGGACTGGCCCCAATGAGCAGTTCTTC
CASSHPGTGPNEQFF
>TRBV12-3/TRBV12-4|.|TRBJ1-2|.
TGTGCCAGCAGTGTAAGGGCCCGCTCTTATGGCTACACCTTC
CASSVRARSYGYTF
>TRBV10-3|TRBD2|TRBJ2-1|.
TGTGCCATCAAGGCGGGAGGCGTTTACAATGAGCAGTTCTTC
CAIKAGGVYNEQFF
>TRBV29-1|.|TRBJ2-5|few
TGCAGCGTTGAAGTGGGCAGGCTTACGGAGCAGTACTTC
CSVEVGRLTEQYF
>TRBV6-1|.|TRBJ1-5|few
TGTGCCAGCACCCCAATACCCCACCCTAATCAGCCCCAGCATTTT
CASTPIPHPNQPQHF
>TRBV24-1|.|TRBJ1-1|.
TGTGCCACCAGCGATGGCAGGTTGAACACTGAAGCTTTCTTT
CATSDGRLNTEAFF
>TRBV11-2|TRBD2|TRBJ2-1|.
TGTGCCAGCAGCGGCAAACGGAGGTCTAGCGGGACCTACAATGAGCAGTTCTTC
CASSGKRRSSGTYNEQFF
>TRBV14|TRBD1|TRBJ2-2|.
TGTGCCAGCAGCCAAGATCGTTTGGGGACAGGGGCTTACACCGGGGAGCTGTTTTTT
CASSQDRLGTGAYTGELFF
>TRBV5-1|.|TRBJ2-7|many
TGTGCCAGCAGTTTAGTTGCAGGAGACTACGAGCAGTACTTC
CASSLVAGDYEQYF
>TRBV5-1|.|TRBJ1-2|many
TGCGCCAGCAGACCCACTGAGACTACTAACTATGGCTACACCTTC
CASRPTETTNYGYTF
>TRBV4-1|TRBD1|TRBJ1-6|.
TGCGCCAGCAGCCCGACAGGGGCGAATTCACCCCTCCACTTT
CASSPTGANSPLHF
>TRBV3-1|TRBD2|TRBJ2-3|few
TGTGCCAGCAGCCAATATTCAGCGGGAAGATCAGATACGCAGTATTTT
CASSQYSAGRSDTQYF
>TRBV24-1|.|TRBJ1-4|.
TGTGCCACCAGTACCCGGGACAAACGAGATAAACTGTTTTTT
CATSTRDKRDKLFF
>TRBV6-5|TRBD1|TRBJ2-7|few
TGTGCCAGCAGTTCGGGACAGGAGTTCGAGCAGTACTTC
CASSSGQEFEQYF
>TRBV24-1|TRBD2|TRBJ2-7|once
TGTGCCACCAGTGATCAGGGGACTAGCGGAAACAATGAGCAGTACTTC
CATSDQGTSGNNEQYF
>TRBV5-1|TRBD2|TRBJ2-2|few
TGCGCCAGCAGCCAACCTAGCGGGGGGTCGAACACCGGGGAGCTGTTTTTT
CASSQPSGGSNTGELFF
>TRBV4-2|TRBD2|TRBJ2-7|.
TGTGCCAGCAGCCAGGGGACTAGCGGGATGAGGGAGCAGTACTTC
CASSQGTSGMREQYF
>TRBV20-1|TRBD2|TRBJ2-1|.
TGCAGTGCTAGAGATATAGCGGGCTCCTACGAGCAGTTCTTC
CSARDIAGSYEQFF
>TRBV20-1|TRBD2|TRBJ2-1|.
TGCAGTGCTAGAGATATTCGGCGGGGGGGCTATTCGGATGAGCAGTTCTTC
CSARDIRRGGYSDEQFF
>TRBV6-2/TRBV6-3|.|TRBJ2-1|.
TGTGCCGGGCAAGACTACCTCTACAATGAGCAGTTCTTC
CAGQDYLYNEQFF
>TRBV2|.|TRBJ2-1|many
TGTGCCAGCATTCGGAATGAGCAGTTCTTC
CASIRNEQFF
>TRBV12-3/TRBV12-4|.|TRBJ2-4|few
TGTGCCAGCAGTACATCAGGGGTGGGCATTCAGTACTTC
CASSTSGVGIQYF
>TRBV27|TRBD1|TRBJ1-2|few
TGTGCCAGCAGTCCAAACCGAATGACAGGGTTGGGCTATGGCTACACCTTC
CASSPNRMTGLGYGYTF
>TRBV20-1|.|TRBJ2-3|few
TGCAGTGCTAGAGGGCAGACTACTAGCACAGATACGCAGTATTTT
CSARGQTTSTDTQYF
>TRBV29-1|.|TRBJ2-1|many
TGCAGCGTTGGCGGCCGCGCCTACAATGAGCAGTTCTTC
CSVGGRAYNEQFF
>TRBV7-8|.|TRBJ1-1|.
TGTGCCAGCAGCCCCCTCAGGCCAGGAGAGGAGGAGAGGAACACTGAAGCTTTCTTT
CASSPLRPGEEERNTEAFF